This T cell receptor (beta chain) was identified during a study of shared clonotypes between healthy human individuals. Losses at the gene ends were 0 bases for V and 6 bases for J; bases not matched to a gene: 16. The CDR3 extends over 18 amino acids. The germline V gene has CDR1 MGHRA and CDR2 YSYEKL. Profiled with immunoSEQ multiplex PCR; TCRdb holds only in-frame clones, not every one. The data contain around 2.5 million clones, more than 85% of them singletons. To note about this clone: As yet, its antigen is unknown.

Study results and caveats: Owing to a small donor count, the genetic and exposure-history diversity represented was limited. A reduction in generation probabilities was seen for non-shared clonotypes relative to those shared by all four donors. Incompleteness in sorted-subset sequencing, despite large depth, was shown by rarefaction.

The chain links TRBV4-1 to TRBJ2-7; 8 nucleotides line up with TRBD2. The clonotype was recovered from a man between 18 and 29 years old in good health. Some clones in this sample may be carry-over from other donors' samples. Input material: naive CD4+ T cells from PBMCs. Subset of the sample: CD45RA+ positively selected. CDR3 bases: TGCGCCAGCAGCCAAGATTATTCTCGGGGCGGGGGGCGCGGCGAGCAGTACTTC. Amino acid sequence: CASSQDYSRGGGRGEQYF.